The next 10 T cell receptor beta chains were all read from a single sample in a study of T cell responses to AZD1222 COVID-19 vaccine. Profiled with immunoSEQ multiplex PCR; TCRdb holds only in-frame clones, not every one. In the table there are 160,000 or so clones, about 91% of which are singletons. Sequenced material: peripheral blood, taken on day 0 of MenACWY control vaccination. The receptors come from an adult in good health.

The chain combines TRBV5-6 with TRBJ2-3; TRBD2 matches 8 bases. The CDR3 consists of 16 residues. The V segment lost 2 bases and the J segment 3 bases; nucleotides outside the gene matches: 8. Germline V gene sequence: CDR1 SGHDT, CDR2 YYEEEE. CDR3 sequence: CASSFGLAGTTDTQYF. In nucleotides, the CDR3 is TGTGCCAGCAGCTTCGGATTAGCGGGAACGACAGATACGCAGTATTTT.

The CDR3: CASSVATERDEPYF. The CDR3 coding sequence is TGTGCCAGCAGCGTAGCTACAGAGCGGGACGAGCCGTATTTT. The genes are TRBV9 and TRBJ2-3; 7 nucleotides align to TRBD2. Germline V gene data show CDR1 as SGDLS and CDR2 as YYNGEE. CDR3 length equals 14 residues. With V trimmed by 0 bases and J by 14 bases, 12 bases remained unmatched.

The genes are TRBV19 and TRBJ1-2; D is possibly TRBD1 (6 bases). CDR3 length: 13 residues. V lost 7 bases, J lost 4 bases, and 13 bases lay in between. Germline V gives CDR1 LNHDA, CDR2 SQIVND (reference sequence). The CDR3 DNA follows: TGTGCCAGTACCCCTGACAGGTTCTATGGCTACACCTTC. Translating gives CASTPDRFYGYTF.

The chain is built from TRBV7-9 and TRBJ1-6; D might be TRBD1 (6 bases). This CDR3 has 16 amino acids. V was cut by 4 bases and J by 0 bases, with 10 bases left in between. Germline V CDR1 and CDR2: SEHNR, FQNEAQ (reference sequence). CDR3 sequence reads: CASSSTRGSYNSPLHF. The CDR3 DNA reads as TGTGCCAGCAGCTCCACCAGGGGCTCCTATAATTCACCCCTCCACTTT.

The chain joins TRBV6-5 to TRBJ2-5; the D is unclear. CDR1 is MNHEY and CDR2 is SVGAGI in the germline V gene. This CDR3 contains 12 residues. The V gene lost 5 bases and the J gene lost 5 bases, with 9 bases spanning the gap. CDR3 sequence reads: CASSIYMETQYF. In nucleotides, the CDR3 is TGTGCCAGCAGTATATATATGGAGACCCAGTACTTC.

This clone was recorded a few times. The chain links TRBV7-9 to TRBJ1-5, with a weak D call TRBD1 (6 bases). Germline CDR1 is SEHNR and CDR2 is FQNEAQ (reference sequence). Trimming cost V 8 bases and J 2 bases, with 10 bases left between them. The CDR3 consists of 13 residues. The CDR3 bases are TGTGCCAGCGGCAGGGGAGGCAATCAGCCCCAGCATTTT. Translation gives CASGRGGNQPQHF.

This sequence joins TRBV9 and TRBJ2-1; tentative D call: TRBD2 (5 bases). The germline CDR1 and CDR2 sequences are SGDLS and YYNGEE. The V gene lost 0 bases and the J gene lost 0 bases, with 10 bases spanning the gap. This CDR3 region has 16 residues. CDR3 sequence (DNA): TGTGCCAGCAGCGTAGAGACTGACTACTCCTACAATGAGCAGTTCTTC. This translates into CASSVETDYSYNEQFF.

V gene TRBV19 combines with J gene TRBJ1-2, with D possibly TRBD1 on 5 matching bases. The germline gives CDR1 LNHDA, CDR2 SQIVND (reference sequence). This CDR3 has 13 amino acids. V lost 7 bases and J 1 base, leaving 10 bases between the germline ends. The CDR3 protein is CASNGAGNYGYTF. The CDR3 DNA reads as TGTGCCAGTAACGGGGCTGGTAACTATGGCTACACCTTC.

The chain carries TRBV18 and TRBJ2-7; 10 positions match TRBD1. With 3 bases clipped from V and 5 bases from J, the junction kept 10 bases outside the gene matches. The CDR3 is 16 residues long. Germline CDR1 KGHSH, CDR2 LQKENI. The CDR3 region has the DNA TGTGCCAGCTCACCCTACTCCGGGACAGGGGCTCACGAGCAGTACTTC. Translated, it gives CASSPYSGTGAHEQYF.

About this clone: This specimen includes other DNA sequences encoding the same CDR3. J is TRBJ1-2 and V is TRBV5-6, with 9 positions matching TRBD1. The J segment lost 4 bases and the V segment lost 4 bases, leaving 2 bases of the junction unmatched. The CDR3 sequence is 13 residues long. Germline CDR1 SGHDT, CDR2 YYEEEE. CDR3 nucleotide sequence: TGTGCCAGCAGCCCACAGGGGGCCTATGGCTACACCTTC. Encoded protein: CASSPQGAYGYTF.